This T cell receptor beta chain is from a study of blood T cell repertoires in COVID-19. Study context: Samples taken during acute and convalescent COVID-19 were collected in the United States, Italy and Spain. T cells, B-cell-depleted T cells, or PBMCs supplied cDNA or gDNA.

Original analysis: Estimation of nucleated cell counts relied on the amplification of reference gene primers. The assay was immunoSEQ multiplex PCR, and TCRdb's table has in-frame clones only and misses some. Clone size and the V and J calls come from that table; the DNA yielded D and trimming. Of about 37,000 clones in the sample, approximately 89% are singletons; the top ten hold roughly two fifths. Germline V gene sequence: CDR1 SGDLS, CDR2 YYNGEE. The CDR3 covers 14 residues. Trimming shortened V by 4 bases and J by 8 bases, and 18 bases separated the two germline ends. Sequencing used peripheral blood. The chain has TRBV9 and TRBJ1-2, with D perhaps matching TRBD1 (5 bases). The clonotype originates from a human donor in a cohort sampled during active COVID-19. The CDR3 sequence: CASSTLPGRDGYTF. The CDR3, as DNA: TGTGCCAGCAGCACCCTTCCCGGGAGGGACGGCTACACCTTC.